The sequence of this TCR beta chain was determined in a study of CDR3 diversity in severe acne. TCRdb processed the PCR reads anew with MiXCR; each CDR3 protein has one entry. Here the sample spans fewer than 100,000 distinct CDR3 sequences, 45% to 65% being singletons. This clonotype was seen a handful of times. CDR3 length: 15 residues. Germline V gives CDR1 SGHAT, CDR2 FQNNGV. With 1 base removed from V and 5 bases from J, the gap between germline ends came to 9 bases. The V call is TRBV11-2, the J call TRBJ1-6; D call uncertain. The specimen sequenced was blood. The TCR originated in a male donor in good health, without acne. Written as DNA, the CDR3 is TGTGCCAGCAGCTTAGGTGGCAGCAATAATTCACCCCTCCACTTT. Amino acids: CASSLGGSNNSPLHF.